Presented here are 25 T cell receptor beta chains from one specimen sequenced in a study of regulatory T cells in long-lasting Graves disease. According to the study, TCR beta libraries were built with iRepertoire HTBI primers and CDR3-region Arm-PCR. TCRdb ran MiXCR on the multiplex PCR reads and lists one entry per CDR3 protein. The sample shows roughly 700,000 distinct CDR3 sequences, approximately 29% of them seen only once. Time point specified: persistent/refractory GD, antithyroid drugs over 5 years with positive TRAb. Making the TCR library involved RNA that had been extracted from PBMCs. The starting material was peripheral blood mononuclear cells (PBMCs), obtained when the disease was refractory, from a patient treated with antithyroid drugs. The receptor set was obtained from a female donor with Graves disease.

The table lists this clonotype with many counts. The chain links TRBV6-1 to TRBJ1-1, with D possibly matching TRBD1 (6 bases). The CDR3 length is 17 residues. V lost 5 bases, J lost 11 bases, and 30 bases lay in between. Germline CDR1 is MNHNS and CDR2 is SASEGT. CDR3 region: CASSTYPEARTDEQAFF. Here the CDR3 DNA reads TGTGCCAGCAGTACATACCCCGAAGCCCGGACAGACGAGCAGGCTTTCTTT.

This clonotype occurred a few times. The chain couples TRBV12-5 to TRBJ2-7; D assignment may be TRBD1 or TRBD2 (6 bases each). The CDR3 length is 18 residues. Germline V CDR1 and CDR2: LGHNT, FRNRAP. V shed 0 bases and J shed 0 bases, with 18 bases lying between them. In DNA, the CDR3 is TGTGCTAGTGGTTTGGTAATAGGGGGGCAGGGAAGCTCCTACGAGCAGTACTTC. This sequence encodes CASGLVIGGQGSSYEQYF.

In this sample, this clonotype turned up a few times. V is TRBV6-2 or TRBV6-3 and J is TRBJ1-1; D uncertain. Between the trimmed V and J ends, which lost 4 bases and 6 bases, there was a span of 12 bases. CDR3 size: 13 residues. Germline lookup yields CDR1 MNHEY and CDR2 SVGEGT. CDR3 nucleotides: TGTGCCAGCAGTTTGGGCTTAACAGCTGAAGCTTTCTTT. It translates to CASSLGLTAEAFF.

The V gene is TRBV6-1, the J gene TRBJ2-2; D is unresolved. CDR3 length equals 12 residues. Germline V gene data show CDR1 as MNHNS and CDR2 as SASEGT. V was pared by 8 bases and J by 3 bases, with 7 bases between. The CDR3 loop reads CASGPDTGELFF. In DNA, the CDR3 is TGTGCCAGCGGCCCCGACACCGGGGAGCTGTTTTTT.

The chain has TRBV19 and TRBJ2-7, with 7 nucleotides matching TRBD2. The ends lost 5 bases at V and 0 bases at J; junction bases unmatched: 7. The CDR3 sequence is 15 residues long. The germline V gene has CDR1 LNHDA and CDR2 SQIVND (reference sequence). The CDR3 nucleotides are TGTGCCAGTAGTGAGGGGACTACCGTCTCCTACGAGCAGTACTTC. Residues: CASSEGTTVSYEQYF.

This clonotype showed up just once. The chain recombines TRBV5-1 with TRBJ1-2; maybe TRBD1 (6 bases). V dropped 0 bases and J dropped 4 bases, with 16 bases sitting between them. The CDR3 is 16 residues long. CDR1 and CDR2 (germline): SGHRS, YFSETQ. DNA for the CDR3: TGCGCCAGCAGCTTGGGGCCGGGGGGGCGCAGCTATGGCTACACCTTC. This sequence encodes CASSLGPGGRSYGYTF. Drawing the rest from reference TRBV5-1 and TRBJ1-2, the complete variable domain is KAGVTQTPRYLIKTRGQQVTLSCSPISGHRSVSWYQQTPGQGLQFLFEYFSETQRNKGNFPGRFSGRQFSNSRSEMNVSTLELGDSALYLCASSLGPGGRSYGYTFGSGTRLTVV.

The chain links TRBV3-1 to TRBJ2-7; D call uncertain. CDR1 and CDR2 from the germline V gene are LGHDT and YNNKEL (reference sequence). The CDR3 consists of 13 residues. The ends were cut back, 4 bases at V and 6 bases at J, with 13 bases in the middle. The CDR3 DNA is TGTGCCAGCAGCCCAAGAGGTTGGGTCGAGCAGTACTTC. Translating gives CASSPRGWVEQYF.

In this sample, this clonotype turned up many times. This sequence joins TRBV18 and TRBJ1-1, with TRBD1 matching 10 bases. Per germline, CDR1 KGHSH and CDR2 LQKENI. This CDR3 contains 14 residues. Losses at the gene ends were 8 bases for V and 3 bases for J; bases not matched to a gene: 6. CDR3 in DNA: TGTGCCAGCAAAGGACAGGGGGGCGACACTGAAGCTTTCTTT. Its protein product is CASKGQGGDTEAFF.

CDR3 bases: TGCGCCAGCAGCCAAGATGCGGGGGTTCTAACCGGGGAGCTGTTTTTT. Translated: CASSQDAGVLTGELFF. The V gene is TRBV4-1, the J gene TRBJ2-2; 7 positions agree with TRBD2. CDR1 and CDR2 from the germline V gene are MGHRA and YSYEKL. The J segment lost 5 bases and the V segment lost 0 bases, leaving 6 bases of the junction unmatched. There are 16 residues in the CDR3.

The V gene is TRBV20-1, the J gene TRBJ2-1; D is unclear. The germline CDR1 and CDR2 sequences are DFQATT and SNEGSKA (reference sequence). This CDR3 is 14 amino acids long. Trimming removed 5 bases from V and 0 bases from J, with 11 bases in between. The CDR3 is CSASTISSYNEQFF. The DNA of the CDR3 is TGCAGTGCTTCGACCATCAGCTCCTACAATGAGCAGTTCTTC.

V usage is TRBV24-1 and J usage is TRBJ1-5; D perhaps matches TRBD1 (6 bases). Germline V lookup: CDR1 KGHDR, CDR2 SFDVKD. The CDR3 has 19 residues. Trimming left V 1 base short and J 1 base short, with 19 bases between. CDR3: CATSDLLAGPGHSNQPQHF. The CDR3, as DNA: TGTGCCACCAGTGATTTACTCGCGGGACCGGGACACAGCAATCAGCCCCAGCATTTT.

The genes are TRBV7-2 and TRBJ1-3; no clear D. From germline, CDR1 is SGHTA and CDR2 FQGNSA. V was trimmed by 5 bases and J by 0 bases, leaving 8 bases between them. The CDR3 loop spans 14 amino acids. CDR3 sequence reads: CASSLKLSGNTIYF. The DNA of the CDR3 is TGTGCCAGCAGCCTTAAACTCTCTGGAAACACCATATATTTT. The full variable domain, rest sourced from reference TRBV7-2 and TRBJ1-3, is GAGVSQSPSNKVTEKGKDVELRCDPISGHTALYWYRQSLGQGLEFLIYFQGNSAPDKSGLPSDRFSAERTGGSVSTLTIQRTQQEDSAVYLCASSLKLSGNTIYFGEGSWLTVV.

This clonotype was seen repeatedly, ten times or more. The chain couples TRBV28 to TRBJ1-6, with a possible D match to TRBD1 (5 bases). Deletions cut 4 bases from V and 10 bases from J, with 17 bases between. Germline lookup yields CDR1 MDHEN and CDR2 SYDVKM. The CDR3 spans 15 residues. CDR3 amino acids: CASSWGGGVDSPLHF. In DNA, the CDR3 is TGTGCCAGCAGTTGGGGTGGAGGGGTCGACTCACCCCTCCACTTT.

The V and J genes are TRBV6-1 and TRBJ2-7; 7 nucleotides agree with TRBD2. V shed 6 bases, J shed 0 bases, and the junction held 8 bases outside the gene matches. CDR1 is MNHNS, CDR2 SASEGT, per germline. The CDR3 extends over 15 amino acids. This chain's CDR3 is CASRPSGGTSYEQYF. The CDR3 nucleotides are TGTGCCAGCAGACCTAGCGGCGGGACCTCCTACGAGCAGTACTTC.

The rearrangement uses TRBV7-2 and TRBJ1-2, with unresolved D. This CDR3 has 13 residues. Germline assignment: CDR1 SGHTA and CDR2 FQGNSA. V was cut by 5 bases and J by 9 bases, with 16 bases left in between. For the CDR3, the DNA is TGTGCCAGCAGCCCGGCCCGGATTGGCAGCTACACCTTC. It specifies CASSPARIGSYTF.

A single count supports this clonotype. The V and J genes are TRBV5-1 and TRBJ2-7; 9 bases are shared with TRBD1. The CDR3 is 15 amino acids. Losses at the gene ends were 0 bases for V and 3 bases for J; bases not matched to a gene: 4. CDR1 and CDR2 (germline): SGHRS, YFSETQ. CDR3 residues: CASSLAGQGIYEQYF. The CDR3 bases are TGCGCCAGCAGCTTGGCGGGACAGGGAATCTACGAGCAGTACTTC.

The chain joins TRBV20-1 to TRBJ1-2; D is unresolved. CDR3 size: 13 residues. V dropped 0 bases and J dropped 5 bases, with 10 bases sitting between them. Germline lookup yields CDR1 DFQATT and CDR2 SNEGSKA (reference sequence). Here the CDR3 DNA reads TGCAGTGCTAGAGACCCACGGGGATATGGCTACACCTTC. This gives the protein CSARDPRGYGYTF.

As DNA, the CDR3 is TGTGCCAGCAGTTACCGCGAGCGACGGGAGCAGTACTTC. Amino acid sequence: CASSYRERREQYF. This rearrangement joins TRBV6-2 or TRBV6-3 to TRBJ2-7; D uncertain. The CDR3 covers 13 residues. V lost 2 bases and J 7 bases, leaving 12 bases between the germline ends. CDR1 is MNHEY, CDR2 SVGEGT, per germline.

J is TRBJ1-2 and V is TRBV20-1; D is undetermined. This CDR3 is 13 amino acids long. Germline values: CDR1 DFQATT, CDR2 SNEGSKA (reference sequence). Trimming took off 3 bases at V and 4 bases at J, with 12 bases between the two ends. The CDR3 region has the DNA TGCAGTGCTAGCTCCCGCGGAAGCTATGGCTACACCTTC. Translation: CSASSRGSYGYTF.

The rearrangement joins TRBV10-3 to TRBJ1-2; TRBD1 matches at 10 bases. The CDR3 consists of 11 residues. Germline CDR1 ENHRY, CDR2 SYGVKD. The CDR3 loop reads CRTGGNYGYTF. The DNA for the CDR3 is TGTAGGACAGGGGGGAACTATGGCTACACCTTC.

This clonotype was detected a few times. The V and J genes are TRBV3-1 and TRBJ1-2; tentatively, D is TRBD1 (5 bases). The CDR3 length is 14 residues. Per germline, CDR1 LGHDT and CDR2 YNNKEL (reference sequence). The V gene lost 1 base and the J gene lost 5 bases, with 11 bases spanning the gap. The CDR3 region is CASSQGAGHYGYTF. In DNA, the CDR3 is TGTGCCAGCAGCCAAGGCGCGGGGCATTATGGCTACACCTTC.

Turning to this clonotype: This could be a read error, since a much larger clone is one nucleotide away. The chain is built from TRBV7-9 and TRBJ2-7; no definite D call. Looked up from germline, CDR1 is SEHNR and CDR2 is FQNEAQ (reference sequence). CDR3 length: 15 amino acids. The CDR3: CASSEVAFSSYEQCF. The CDR3 region has the DNA TGTGCCAGCAGTGAAGTGGCGTTCAGCTCCTACGAGCAGTGCTTC.

The chain is built from TRBV5-5 and TRBJ2-2; 9 nucleotides match TRBD1. J gave up 4 bases and V 0 bases, and 4 bases lay outside the gene matches. The CDR3 is 16 residues long. Germline V gene lookup returns CDR1 SGHKS and CDR2 YYEKEE (reference sequence). This chain's CDR3 is CASSLGTGEATGELFF. CDR3 DNA sequence: TGTGCCAGCAGCTTGGGGACAGGGGAGGCCACCGGGGAGCTGTTTTTT.

This clonotype was seen a few times. This chain links TRBV7-9 with TRBJ2-5; 13 bases align to TRBD2. The CDR3 runs to 19 residues. Germline-derived CDR1 and CDR2 are SEHNR and FQNEAQ (reference sequence). V lost 0 bases to trimming and J lost 2 bases; unmatched junction nucleotides: 9. The CDR3 loop is CASSLAEGTSGKIQETQYF. Here the CDR3 DNA reads TGTGCCAGCAGCTTAGCGGAGGGGACTAGCGGGAAAATACAAGAGACCCAGTACTTC.

This rearrangement joins TRBV5-1 to TRBJ1-1, with a weak D call TRBD1 (5 bases). CDR3 size: 14 residues. The germline V gene encodes CDR1 SGHRS and CDR2 YFSETQ. The V end lost 0 bases, the J end lost 4 bases, and 10 bases lay between the germline ends. The CDR3 DNA reads as TGCGCCAGCAGCTTGGATGAAGGGGTCACTGAAGCTTTCTTT. Translating gives CASSLDEGVTEAFF.